The source of this TCR beta chain is a study of OX40 agonist ivuxolimab in advanced cancers. Whole-study context: Every patient in dose escalation had hepatocellular carcinoma, melanoma, renal cell or head and neck cancer. Enrollees could have had prior anti-PD-1, anti-PD-L1 or anti-CTLA-4 therapy, which approximately 40% had received. General study findings and limits: CD8+ T cells were the subset that, on average, had more expanded clones than CD4+. Within 6 weeks, CD4+ and CD8+ blood T cells expanded clonally at 0.1 to 3.0 mg/kg.

This table comes from immunoSEQ multiplex PCR, and its TCRdb copy is limited to in-frame clones, with some not included. The data show about 46,000 clones, approximately 88% seen once. Comments on this clone: Its target is not known.

This CDR3 has 15 amino acids. J gave up 1 base and V 4 bases, and 5 bases lay outside the gene matches. Germline V gives CDR1 SEHNR, CDR2 FQNEAQ (reference sequence). This clonotype was obtained from an adult with an advanced solid tumor such as melanoma, head and neck, liver or kidney cancer. The sequencing here drew on CD4+ or CD8+ T cells sorted from blood, taken in a trial of the OX40 agonist ivuxolimab. The chain carries TRBV7-9 and TRBJ2-3; 7 positions match TRBD2. The CDR3 here is CASSSYRGGTDTQYF. The DNA of the CDR3 is TGTGCCAGCAGCTCCTACCGGGGGGGCACAGATACGCAGTATTTT.